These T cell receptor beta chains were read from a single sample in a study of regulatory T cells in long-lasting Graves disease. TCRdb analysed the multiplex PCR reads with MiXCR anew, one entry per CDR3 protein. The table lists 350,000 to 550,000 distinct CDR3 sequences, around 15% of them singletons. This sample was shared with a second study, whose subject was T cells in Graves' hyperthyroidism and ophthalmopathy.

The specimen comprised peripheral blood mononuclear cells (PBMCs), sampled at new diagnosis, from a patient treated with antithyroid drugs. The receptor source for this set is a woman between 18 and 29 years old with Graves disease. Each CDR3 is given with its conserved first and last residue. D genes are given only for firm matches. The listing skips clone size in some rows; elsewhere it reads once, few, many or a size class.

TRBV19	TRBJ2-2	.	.	CASIGWPGELFF	TGTGCCAGTATCGGTTGGCCCGGGGAGCTGTTTTTT
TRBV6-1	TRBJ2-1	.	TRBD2	CASKPQRGYNEQFF	TGTGCCAGCAAACCCCAGCGGGGATACAATGAGCAGTTCTTC
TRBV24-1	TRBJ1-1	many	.	CATSGFGNTEAFF	TGTGCCACCAGTGGATTCGGGAACACTGAAGCTTTCTTT
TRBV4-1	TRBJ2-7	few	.	CASSQVREPEQYF	TGCGCCAGCAGCCAAGTCAGGGAACCCGAGCAGTACTTC
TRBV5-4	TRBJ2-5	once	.	CASSVGGYQETQYF	TGTGCCAGCAGCGTTGGAGGCTACCAAGAGACCCAGTACTTC
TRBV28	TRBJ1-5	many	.	CASRLPLGGSNQPQHF	TGTGCCAGCAGACTTCCTTTAGGGGGAAGCAATCAGCCCCAGCATTTT
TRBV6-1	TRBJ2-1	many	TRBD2	CASSTRRTSGLYNEQFF	TGTGCCAGCAGCACCCGACGGACTAGCGGTCTCTACAATGAGCAGTTCTTC
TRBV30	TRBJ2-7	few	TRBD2	CAWSVRGASGSWFAQYF	TGTGCCTGGAGTGTGCGCGGGGCTAGCGGGAGTTGGTTCGCGCAGTACTTC
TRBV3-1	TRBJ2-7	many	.	CASSQGPGGQREQYF	TGTGCCAGCAGCCAAGGTCCGGGAGGACAGCGAGAGCAGTACTTC
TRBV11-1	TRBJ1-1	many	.	CASSRVLGTEAFF	TGTGCCAGCAGCCGGGTTCTCGGCACTGAAGCTTTCTTT
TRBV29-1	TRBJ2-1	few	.	CSAEVGVNEQFF	TGCAGCGCCGAAGTGGGCGTTAATGAGCAGTTCTTC
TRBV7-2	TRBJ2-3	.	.	CASSRFTDTQYF	TGTGCCAGCAGCCGGTTCACAGATACGCAGTATTTT
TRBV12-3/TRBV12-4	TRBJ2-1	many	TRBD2	CASSLPRRLAGANNEQFF	TGTGCCAGCAGTTTGCCCCGTCGACTAGCGGGAGCCAACAATGAGCAGTTCTTC
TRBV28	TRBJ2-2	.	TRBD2	CASSLAGGLTGELFF	TGTGCCAGCAGTTTGGCGGGAGGGCTCACCGGGGAGCTGTTTTTT
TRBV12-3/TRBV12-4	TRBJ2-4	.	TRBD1	CASSTDRAGNIQYF	TGTGCCAGCAGTACCGACAGGGCGGGAAACATTCAGTACTTC
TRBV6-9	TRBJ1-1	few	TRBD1	CASSYGQGPEAFF	TGTGCCAGCAGTTACGGACAGGGCCCTGAAGCTTTCTTT
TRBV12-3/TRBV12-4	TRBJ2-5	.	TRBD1	CASSWGQGAETQYF	TGTGCCAGCAGTTGGGGACAGGGGGCCGAGACCCAGTACTTC
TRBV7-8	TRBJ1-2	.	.	CASSLAEFGNGYTF	TGTGCCAGCAGCTTAGCAGAGTTCGGGAACGGCTACACCTTC
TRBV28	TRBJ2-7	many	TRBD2	CASSFGEWTSGSYEQYF	TGTGCCAGCAGTTTCGGGGAGTGGACTAGCGGCTCCTACGAGCAGTACTTC
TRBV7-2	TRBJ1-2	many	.	CASSLEGAGYTF	TGTGCCAGCAGCTTAGAGGGTGCTGGCTACACCTTC
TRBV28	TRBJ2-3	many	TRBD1	CASSSIHQSGGWLYTQYF	TGTGCCAGCAGTTCAATTCATCAATCAGGGGGCTGGCTTTATACGCAGTATTTT
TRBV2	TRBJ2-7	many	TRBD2	CASSERLAGTYEQYF	TGTGCCAGCAGTGAGAGACTAGCGGGTACCTACGAGCAGTACTTC